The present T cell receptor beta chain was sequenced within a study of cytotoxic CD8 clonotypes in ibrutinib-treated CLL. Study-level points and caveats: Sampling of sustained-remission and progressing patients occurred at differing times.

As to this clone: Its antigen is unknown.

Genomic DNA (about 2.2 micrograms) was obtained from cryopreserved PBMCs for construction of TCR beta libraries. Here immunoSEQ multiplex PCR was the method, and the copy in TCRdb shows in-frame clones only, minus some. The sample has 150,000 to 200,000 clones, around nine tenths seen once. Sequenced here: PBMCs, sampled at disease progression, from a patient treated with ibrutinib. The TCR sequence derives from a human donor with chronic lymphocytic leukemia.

The CDR3 DNA is TGTGCCAGCAGCGCGACTAGCGGGAGTACCTACAATGAGCAGTTCTTC. Translating it yields CASSATSGSTYNEQFF. The chain is built from TRBV7-9 and TRBJ2-1; 12 bases are shared with TRBD2. Germline values: CDR1 SEHNR, CDR2 FQNEAQ (reference sequence). The CDR3 has 16 amino acids. V dropped 5 bases and J dropped 2; count of bases not matched to a gene: 4. Complete variable domain (other parts from reference TRBV7-9 and TRBJ2-1): DTGVSQNPRHKITKRGQNVTFRCDPISEHNRLYWYRQTLGQGPEFLTYFQNEAQLEKSRLLSDRFSAERPKGSFSTLEIQRTEQGDSAMYLCASSATSGSTYNEQFFGPGTRLTVL.